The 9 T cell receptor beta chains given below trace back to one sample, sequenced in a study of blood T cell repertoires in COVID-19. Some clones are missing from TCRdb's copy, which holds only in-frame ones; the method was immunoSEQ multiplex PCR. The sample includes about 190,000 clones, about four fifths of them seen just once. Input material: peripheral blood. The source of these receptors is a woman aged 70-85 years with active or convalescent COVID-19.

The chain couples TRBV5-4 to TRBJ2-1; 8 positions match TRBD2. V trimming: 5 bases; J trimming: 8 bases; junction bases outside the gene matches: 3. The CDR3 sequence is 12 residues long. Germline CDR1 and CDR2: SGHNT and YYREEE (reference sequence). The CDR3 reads CASSSGMDEQFF. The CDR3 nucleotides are TGTGCCAGCAGTAGCGGGATGGATGAGCAGTTCTTC.

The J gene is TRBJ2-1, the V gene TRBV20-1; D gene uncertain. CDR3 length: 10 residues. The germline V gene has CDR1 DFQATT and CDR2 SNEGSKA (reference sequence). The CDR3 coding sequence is TGCAGCGCTCTTATTAATGAGCAGTTCTTC. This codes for CSALINEQFF.

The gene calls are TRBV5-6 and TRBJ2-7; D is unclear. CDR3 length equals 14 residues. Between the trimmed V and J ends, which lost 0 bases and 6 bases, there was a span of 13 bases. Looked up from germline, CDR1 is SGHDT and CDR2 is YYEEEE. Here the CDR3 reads CASSLDFQVSEQYF. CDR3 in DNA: TGTGCCAGCAGCTTGGACTTCCAGGTTTCCGAGCAGTACTTC. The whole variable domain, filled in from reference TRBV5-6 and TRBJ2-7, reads DAGVTQSPTHLIKTRGQQVTLRCSPKSGHDTVSWYQQALGQGPQFIFQYYEEEERQRGNFPDRFSGHQFPNYSSELNVNALLLGDSALYLCASSLDFQVSEQYFGPGTRLTVT.

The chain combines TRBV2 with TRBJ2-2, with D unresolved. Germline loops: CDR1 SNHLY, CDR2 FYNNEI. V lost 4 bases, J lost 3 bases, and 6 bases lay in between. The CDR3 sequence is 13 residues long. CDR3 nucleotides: TGTGCCAGCAGTGCTAGATACACCGGGGAGCTGTTTTTT. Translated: CASSARYTGELFF. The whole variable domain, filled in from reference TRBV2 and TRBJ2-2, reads EPEVTQTPSHQVTQMGQEVILRCVPISNHLYFYWYRQILGQKVEFLVSFYNNEISEKSEIFDDQFSVERPDGSNFTLKIRSTKLEDSAMYFCASSARYTGELFFGEGSRLTVL.

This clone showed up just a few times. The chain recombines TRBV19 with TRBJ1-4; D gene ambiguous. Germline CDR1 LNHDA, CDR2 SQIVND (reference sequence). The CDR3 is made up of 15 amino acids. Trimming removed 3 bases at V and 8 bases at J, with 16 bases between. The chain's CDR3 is CASSIRIGSREKLFF. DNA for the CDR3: TGTGCCAGTAGTATCAGGATCGGGAGTCGCGAAAAACTGTTTTTT. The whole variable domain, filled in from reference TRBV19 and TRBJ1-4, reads DGGITQSPKYLFRKEGQNVTLSCEQNLNHDAMYWYRQDPGQGLRLIYYSQIVNDFQKGDIAEGYSVSREKKESFPLTVTSAQKNPTAFYLCASSIRIGSREKLFFGSGTQLSVL.

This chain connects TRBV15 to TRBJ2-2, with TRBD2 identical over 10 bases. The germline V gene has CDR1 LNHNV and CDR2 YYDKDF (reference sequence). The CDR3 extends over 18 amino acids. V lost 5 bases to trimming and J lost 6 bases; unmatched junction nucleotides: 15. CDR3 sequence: CATSPRGVAGGYAGELFF. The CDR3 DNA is TGTGCCACCAGCCCCCGCGGAGTAGCGGGAGGTTATGCCGGGGAGCTGTTTTTT.

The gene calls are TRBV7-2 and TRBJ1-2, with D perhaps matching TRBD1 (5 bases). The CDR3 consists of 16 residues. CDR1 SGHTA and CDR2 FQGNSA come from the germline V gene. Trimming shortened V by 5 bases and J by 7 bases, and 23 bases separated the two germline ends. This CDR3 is CASSRTSGTTSGGYTF. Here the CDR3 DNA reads TGTGCCAGCAGCCGGACTTCCGGGACTACATCGGGTGGCTACACCTTC.

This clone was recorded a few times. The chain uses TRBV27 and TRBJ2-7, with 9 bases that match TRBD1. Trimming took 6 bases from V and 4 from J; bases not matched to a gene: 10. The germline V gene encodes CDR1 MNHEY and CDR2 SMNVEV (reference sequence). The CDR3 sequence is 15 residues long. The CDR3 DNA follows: TGTGCCAGCAGCACATACAGGGGGCGCGGGTACGAGCAGTACTTC. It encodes CASSTYRGRGYEQYF.

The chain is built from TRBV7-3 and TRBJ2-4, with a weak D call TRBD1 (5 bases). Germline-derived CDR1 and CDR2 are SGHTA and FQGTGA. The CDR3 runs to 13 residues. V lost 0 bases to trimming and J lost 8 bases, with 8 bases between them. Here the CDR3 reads CASSLTRDDIQYF. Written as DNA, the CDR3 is TGTGCCAGCAGCTTAACCAGGGATGACATTCAGTACTTC.